The source of this T cell receptor beta chain is a study of OX40 agonist ivuxolimab in advanced cancers. Study-wide findings and caveats: The expanded peripheral T cells' antigen specificity was not determined. Dose levels from 0.1 to 3.0 mg/kg saw CD4+ and CD8+ blood T cells expand clonally by week 6. On average, CD8+ T cells showed a greater number of expanded clones than CD4+.

Worth noting for this clone: Its specificity is not known.

Autoimmune disease history or systemic immunosuppression disqualified patients. The method was immunoSEQ multiplex PCR; TCRdb's version includes in-frame clones alone and lacks a portion of them. The sample holds some 57,000 clones, around nine tenths seen once. The source was CD4+ or CD8+ T cells sorted from blood, collected in a trial of the OX40 agonist ivuxolimab. This clonotype was obtained from an adult with an advanced solid tumor such as melanoma, head and neck, liver or kidney cancer.

CDR3 amino acids: CASSVSTPVEEHF. CDR3 bases: TGTGCCAGCAGTGTTAGTACCCCTGTTGAAGAGCATTTT. J is TRBJ1-5 and V is TRBV6-1; D is undetermined. Germline V CDR1 and CDR2: MNHNS, SASEGT. CDR3 length equals 13 residues. Deletions cut 4 bases from V and 14 bases from J, with 18 bases between.